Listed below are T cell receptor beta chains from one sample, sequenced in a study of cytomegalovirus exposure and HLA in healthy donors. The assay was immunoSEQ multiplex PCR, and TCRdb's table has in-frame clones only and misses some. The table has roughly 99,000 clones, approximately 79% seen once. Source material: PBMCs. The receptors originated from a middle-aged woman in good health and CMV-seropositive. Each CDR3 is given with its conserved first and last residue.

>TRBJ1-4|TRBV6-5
CASSYSGGAGGEKLFF
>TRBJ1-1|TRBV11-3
CASSVDSRGNTEAFF
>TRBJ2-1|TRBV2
CASSDLTSGVNNEQFF
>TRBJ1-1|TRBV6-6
CASSYAGEAAFF
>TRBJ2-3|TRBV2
CASTRTSRVDTQYF
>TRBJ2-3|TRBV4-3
CASSRDRGRLNTDTQYF
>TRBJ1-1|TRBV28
CASTPGARSEAFF
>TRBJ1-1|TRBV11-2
CASTLRVNTEAFF
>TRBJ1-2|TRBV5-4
CASSLKGQGVHYGYTF
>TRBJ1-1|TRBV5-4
CASSSGLTEAFF
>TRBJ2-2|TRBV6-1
CASHVAFGPGELFF
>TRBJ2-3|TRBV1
CTSSQPPGLPGSDTQYF
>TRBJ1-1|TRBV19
CGAGGSTEAFF
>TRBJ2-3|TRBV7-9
CASSFPGQGPDTQYF
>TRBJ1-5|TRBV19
CASSISRNRAQPQHF
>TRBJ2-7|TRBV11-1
CASTGQGPYEQYF
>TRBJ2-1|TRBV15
CATSRPSSGGAYEQFF
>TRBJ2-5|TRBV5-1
CASSLGGPQETQYF
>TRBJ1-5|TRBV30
CASSRGPNQPQHF
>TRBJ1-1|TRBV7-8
CASRQALGTEAFF
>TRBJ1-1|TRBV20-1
CSPKDMMEAFF
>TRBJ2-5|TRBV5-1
CASRRTGKGQETQYF
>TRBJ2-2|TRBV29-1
CSVVKEAGELFF
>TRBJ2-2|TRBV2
CASSALQGTGELFF
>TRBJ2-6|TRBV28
CASGFYRDSRSGANVLTF
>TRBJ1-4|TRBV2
CASSPGQGTNEKLFF
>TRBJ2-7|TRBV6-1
CASSELGQGNEQYF
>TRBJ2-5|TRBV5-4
CASSLRLAGEETQYF
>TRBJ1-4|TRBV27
CASSFTGYEKLFF
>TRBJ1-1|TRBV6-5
CASSSGGSEAFF
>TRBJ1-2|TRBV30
CAWSPVPTEGYTF
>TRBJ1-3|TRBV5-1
CASSLVSSGNTIYF
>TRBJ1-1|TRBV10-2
CASTEGGNTEAFF
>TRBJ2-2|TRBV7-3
CASSLKISEGGELFF
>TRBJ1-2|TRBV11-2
CASSSRQGLTDGYTF
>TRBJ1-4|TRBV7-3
CASSFGQGGELFF
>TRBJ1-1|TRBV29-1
CSVGTGTEAFF
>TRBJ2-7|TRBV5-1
CASSASGTGVEEQYF
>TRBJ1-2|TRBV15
CATSREEAGTAANYGYTF
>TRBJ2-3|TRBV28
CASSLSGQGNTDTQYF